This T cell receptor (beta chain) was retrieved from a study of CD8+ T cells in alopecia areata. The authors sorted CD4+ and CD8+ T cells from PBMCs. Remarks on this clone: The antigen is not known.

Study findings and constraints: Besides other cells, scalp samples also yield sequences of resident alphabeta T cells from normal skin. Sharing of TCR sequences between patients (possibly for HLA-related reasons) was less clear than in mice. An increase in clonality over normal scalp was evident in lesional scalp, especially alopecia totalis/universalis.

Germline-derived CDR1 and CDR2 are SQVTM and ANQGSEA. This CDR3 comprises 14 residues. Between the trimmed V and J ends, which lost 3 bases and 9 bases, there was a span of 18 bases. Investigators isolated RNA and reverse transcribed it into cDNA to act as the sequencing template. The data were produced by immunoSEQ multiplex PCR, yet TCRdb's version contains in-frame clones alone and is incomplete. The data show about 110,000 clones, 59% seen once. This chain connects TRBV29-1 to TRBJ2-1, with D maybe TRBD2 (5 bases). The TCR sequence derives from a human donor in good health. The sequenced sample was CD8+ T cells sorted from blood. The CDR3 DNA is TGCAGCGTTGACGGTAACGAGGTCGGAGGTGAGCAGTTCTTC. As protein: CSVDGNEVGGEQFF.